The rows below give T cell receptor beta chains drawn from one sample of a study of blood T cells in healthy people across ages. TCRdb re-called the 5' RACE reads through MiXCR, storing one row per CDR3 protein. The sample holds around 1.7 million distinct CDR3 sequences, 28% seen once. Sequenced input: blood. Receptors were obtained from a woman in her thirties in good health. CDR3s include the opening cysteine and the closing phenylalanine or tryptophan. A D gene is named only where the DNA matches it firmly. Not all rows give a size; the values are once, few, many and, for expanded clones, a class.

v_gene	j_gene	d_gene	abundance	CDR3aa	CDR3nt
TRBV24-1	TRBJ2-1	TRBD1	few	CATSAPGQGARGEQFF	TGTGCCACCAGTGCTCCGGGACAGGGGGCGCGAGGTGAGCAGTTCTTC
TRBV6-2/TRBV6-3	TRBJ2-3	-	-	CASSTFTGSLEGADTQYF	TGTGCCAGCAGTACCTTCACCGGGTCCCTCGAGGGGGCAGATACGCAGTATTTT
TRBV6-2/TRBV6-3	TRBJ2-1	TRBD2	many	CASTPTSGSYNEQFF	TGTGCCAGCACCCCTACTAGCGGGAGCTACAATGAGCAGTTCTTC
TRBV20-1	TRBJ2-7	TRBD2	-	CSAEAGTSGGTTYNERYF	TGCAGTGCCGAAGCGGGGACTAGCGGGGGGACCACCTACAATGAGCGGTACTTC
TRBV24-1	TRBJ2-5	TRBD2	many	CATSDPAAGGPPETQYF	TGTGCCACCAGTGACCCGGCGGCGGGGGGCCCCCCAGAGACCCAGTACTTC
TRBV5-1	TRBJ2-7	-	many	CASSLPAYEQYF	TGTGCCAGCAGCTTACCAGCCTACGAGCAGTACTTC
TRBV7-9	TRBJ2-7	-	-	CASSLALGNAGEQYF	TGTGCCAGCAGCTTAGCACTGGGGAATGCGGGCGAGCAGTACTTC
TRBV29-1	TRBJ1-2	-	many	CSVVPGGNYGYTF	TGCAGCGTTGTTCCGGGGGGGAACTATGGCTACACCTTC
TRBV2	TRBJ2-1	-	few	CASSETLYNEQFF	TGTGCCAGCAGTGAAACACTTTACAATGAGCAGTTCTTC
TRBV20-1	TRBJ2-1	-	-	CSARDRGGAGYEQFF	TGCAGTGCTAGAGATCGGGGCGGCGCGGGGTATGAGCAGTTCTTC
TRBV15	TRBJ2-7	TRBD2	many	CATSSRGGSYEQYF	TGTGCCACCAGCAGCCGCGGGGGCTCCTACGAGCAGTACTTC
TRBV29-1	TRBJ1-2	-	few	CSVEVEGGPYGYTF	TGCAGCGTTGAAGTGGAAGGGGGGCCTTATGGCTACACCTTC
TRBV20-1	TRBJ2-5	-	few	CSARKKSGVGQYF	TGCAGTGCTAGAAAAAAGTCAGGGGTTGGCCAGTACTTC
TRBV7-9	TRBJ1-2	-	-	CASSLAVPGVNGYTF	TGTGCCAGCAGCTTGGCGGTTCCGGGGGTTAATGGCTACACCTTC
TRBV12-3/TRBV12-4	TRBJ1-1	TRBD1	-	CASSWVQGQGTEAFF	TGCGCCAGCAGTTGGGTACAGGGGCAGGGCACTGAAGCTTTCTTT
TRBV20-1	TRBJ2-1	-	-	CSAIDPGMSSYNEQFF	TGCAGTGCTATAGATCCGGGTATGAGCTCCTACAATGAGCAGTTCTTC
TRBV7-8	TRBJ2-1	TRBD2	-	CASSLGLAGGPLFF	TGTGCCAGCAGCCTAGGACTAGCGGGAGGGCCTCTGTTCTTC
TRBV28	TRBJ1-5	-	-	CASSFPEPQHF	TGTGCCAGCAGTTTCCCCGAGCCCCAGCATTTT
TRBV7-2	TRBJ2-5	TRBD2	-	CASNQVAGGWETQYF	TGTGCCAGCAACCAAGTAGCGGGAGGTTGGGAGACCCAGTACTTC
TRBV7-6	TRBJ2-3	-	few	CASSSLALADTQYF	TGTGCCAGCAGCTCCCTGGCCCTGGCAGATACGCAGTATTTT
TRBV12-3/TRBV12-4	TRBJ2-7	TRBD2	few	CASRLAGNSYEQYF	TGTGCCAGCAGACTAGCGGGTAACTCCTACGAGCAGTACTTC
TRBV7-2	TRBJ2-5	-	-	CASSQNRDFGTQYF	TGTGCCAGCAGCCAGAACCGGGACTTTGGGACCCAGTACTTC
TRBV3-1	TRBJ1-6	-	few	CASSQGTASPLHF	TGTGCCAGCAGCCAAGGAACGGCTTCACCCCTCCACTTT
TRBV27	TRBJ2-3	TRBD2	few	CASSWRGGPTDTQYF	TGTGCCAGCAGTTGGCGGGGGGGCCCCACAGATACGCAGTATTTT
TRBV29-1	TRBJ2-1	-	few	CSVANPTGPYNEQFF	TGCAGCGTTGCTAACCCAACAGGCCCCTACAATGAGCAGTTCTTC
TRBV12-3/TRBV12-4	TRBJ1-1	-	-	CASSSLGVGTEAFF	TGTGCCAGCAGTTCTCTGGGGGTCGGCACTGAAGCTTTCTTT